What follows are 29 T cell receptor beta chains derived from one specimen sequenced in a study of blood T cell repertoires in COVID-19. Clones were read by immunoSEQ multiplex PCR, and TCRdb kept only the in-frame ones, dropping some. The data contain approximately 190,000 clones, less than 90% of them singletons. The sequenced material came from peripheral blood. All receptors come from a man in his 70s with active or convalescent COVID-19.

This chain links TRBV7-9 with TRBJ2-1; TRBD1 might be the D (6 bases). Germline values: CDR1 SEHNR, CDR2 FQNEAQ (reference sequence). CDR3 length: 16 amino acids. V was cut by 5 bases and J by 7 bases, with 21 bases left in between. The CDR3 loop is CASSPLSASGVNEQFF. The CDR3 nucleotides are TGTGCCAGCAGCCCCCTTTCCGCTTCAGGGGTGAATGAGCAGTTCTTC. Looking up the rest from reference TRBV7-9 and TRBJ2-1 gives the full variable domain: DTGVSQNPRHKITKRGQNVTFRCDPISEHNRLYWYRQTLGQGPEFLTYFQNEAQLEKSRLLSDRFSAERPKGSFSTLEIQRTEQGDSAMYLCASSPLSASGVNEQFFGPGTRLTVL.

The CDR3 here is CASSRGGGEKLFF. The CDR3 DNA sequence: TGTGCCAGCTCGCGAGGGGGCGGTGAAAAACTGTTTTTT. The rearrangement links TRBV18 to TRBJ1-4; TRBD1 aligns across 7 bases. In germline, CDR1 is KGHSH, CDR2 LQKENI. The CDR3 length is 13 residues. Trimming cost V 6 bases and J 7 bases; bases outside gene matches: 5.

The chain recombines TRBV9 with TRBJ2-1, with D perhaps TRBD2 (6 bases). Trimming stripped 4 bases from V and 6 bases from J, with 14 bases between. CDR1 and CDR2 (germline): SGDLS, YYNGEE. The CDR3 covers 14 residues. The CDR3 loop is CASSSGTPGNEQFF. The CDR3 DNA sequence: TGTGCCAGCAGCTCCGGGACTCCAGGCAATGAGCAGTTCTTC.

The chain combines TRBV11-2 with TRBJ2-1; 7 nucleotides line up with TRBD1. Trimming removed 8 bases from V and 2 bases from J; junction bases left unmatched: 6. This CDR3 region has 14 residues. CDR1 SGHAT and CDR2 FQNNGV come from the germline V gene. CDR3 region: CASSGQSPYNEQFF. CDR3 bases: TGTGCCAGCTCGGGACAGAGCCCCTACAATGAGCAGTTCTTC.

V gene TRBV5-4 combines with J gene TRBJ2-3; 7 bases map to TRBD1. The germline V gene has CDR1 SGHNT and CDR2 YYREEE (reference sequence). The CDR3 is made up of 14 amino acids. With V trimmed by 4 bases and J by 5 bases, 7 bases remained unmatched. As DNA, the CDR3 is TGTGCCAGCAGCACGGGACAGAGGAGAGATACGCAGTATTTT. This translates into CASSTGQRRDTQYF.

The gene calls are TRBV19 and TRBJ1-6, with D possibly being TRBD1 (6 bases). Germline values: CDR1 LNHDA, CDR2 SQIVND (reference sequence). This CDR3 is 15 amino acids long. Between the trimmed V and J ends, which lost 3 bases and 8 bases, there was a span of 14 bases. CDR3 residues: CASSIGTSIHSPLHF. CDR3 sequence (DNA): TGTGCCAGTAGTATCGGGACATCAATCCATTCACCCCTCCACTTT.

The V and J genes are TRBV19 and TRBJ1-4; 8 bases align to TRBD1. The CDR3 totals 15 residues. V lost 2 bases to trimming and J lost 2 bases; unmatched junction nucleotides: 1. Looked up from germline, CDR1 is LNHDA and CDR2 is SQIVND (reference sequence). CDR3 in DNA: TGTGCCAGTAGTATAAGGACAGGGACTAATGAAAAACTGTTTTTT. The encoded protein is CASSIRTGTNEKLFF.

V usage is TRBV3-1 (or the pseudogene TRBV3-2) and J usage is TRBJ2-2; TRBD2 matches 7 bases. This CDR3 is 17 amino acids long. The trim removed 6 bases at V and 5 bases at J, leaving 15 bases unmatched. Germline V gene lookup returns CDR1 LGHDT and CDR2 YNNKEL (reference sequence). This CDR3 is CASRKRYWRGLTGELFF. Here the CDR3 DNA reads TGTGCCAGCAGAAAAAGATACTGGCGGGGGTTAACCGGGGAGCTGTTTTTT.

This chain uses TRBV6-6 with TRBJ1-4, with D perhaps TRBD1 (6 bases). Germline V gene sequence: CDR1 MNHNY, CDR2 SVGAGI (reference sequence). The ends were cut back, 4 bases at V and 8 bases at J, with 11 bases in the middle. The CDR3 length is 13 residues. CDR3 amino acids: CASSFPGAEKLFF. CDR3 bases: TGTGCCAGCAGTTTCCCAGGGGCGGAAAAACTGTTTTTT.

The rearrangement uses TRBV5-4 and TRBJ2-7; 7 bases match TRBD1. The germline CDR1 and CDR2 sequences are SGHNT and YYREEE (reference sequence). The CDR3 is 14 residues long. After removal of 4 bases from V and 3 bases from J, the junction contained 7 bases not matched to a gene. This CDR3 is CASSPLQGNYEQYF. The CDR3 region has the DNA TGTGCCAGCAGCCCACTACAGGGGAACTACGAGCAGTACTTC.

This sequence joins TRBV14 and TRBJ1-4; D is unclear. The germline V gene encodes CDR1 SGHDN and CDR2 FVKESK. The CDR3 loop spans 12 amino acids. The V and J ends lost 5 bases and 4 bases respectively, with 5 bases between them. CDR3 coding DNA: TGTGCCAGCAGCTTCAGTAATGAAAAACTGTTTTTT. It yields the protein CASSFSNEKLFF. Full variable domain (missing parts from reference TRBV14 and TRBJ1-4): EAGVTQFPSHSVIEKGQTVTLRCDPISGHDNLYWYRRVMGKEIKFLLHFVKESKQDESGMPNNRFLAERTGGTYSTLKVQPAELEDSGVYFCASSFSNEKLFFGSGTQLSVL.

The chain uses TRBV2 and TRBJ1-2; 7 positions agree with TRBD1. Germline CDR1 is SNHLY and CDR2 is FYNNEI. This CDR3 is 15 amino acids long. The V gene end was trimmed by 2 bases and the J gene end by 4 bases; junction bases not matched to a gene: 7. CDR3 amino acids: CASSERGTALYGYTF. The CDR3 DNA is TGTGCCAGCAGTGAAAGGGGGACAGCCCTCTATGGCTACACCTTC.

The chain links TRBV27 to TRBJ1-3; D may be TRBD1 (6 bases). Germline values: CDR1 MNHEY, CDR2 SMNVEV (reference sequence). The CDR3 contains 14 residues. Trimming removed 7 bases at V and 4 bases at J, with 14 bases between. DNA of the CDR3: TGTGCCAGCAAGCTACAGGGTTCGGGAAACACCATATATTTT. It specifies CASKLQGSGNTIYF.

V and J are TRBV30 and TRBJ2-5; D is possibly TRBD2 (6 bases). The CDR3 runs 17 residues. Germline assignment: CDR1 GTSNPN and CDR2 SVGIG (reference sequence). Trimming pared 4 bases from V and 2 bases from J, leaving 23 bases between. The CDR3 DNA sequence: TGTGCCTGGACCTATGGAGGGGTATATCCTTCTCAAGAGACCCAGTACTTC. This sequence encodes CAWTYGGVYPSQETQYF.

The chain has TRBV10-3 and TRBJ2-3; TRBD1 matches 12 bases. This CDR3 is built from 14 residues. The V gene end was trimmed by 6 bases and the J gene end by 6 bases; junction bases not matched to a gene: 4. Germline CDR1 reads ENHRY; CDR2 reads SYGVKD. CDR3 nucleotides: TGTGCCATCAGGGGGACAGGGGGCCTCGATACGCAGTATTTT. It encodes CAIRGTGGLDTQYF.

The chain carries TRBV2 and TRBJ1-5; 8 positions match TRBD1. CDR1 and CDR2 (germline): SNHLY, FYNNEI. V shed 5 bases and J 5 bases; nucleotides not matched to a gene: 8. CDR3 size: 15 residues. This chain's CDR3 is CASSSRQGTYQPQHF. CDR3 nucleotide sequence: TGTGCCAGCAGTAGCCGACAGGGGACTTATCAGCCCCAGCATTTT.

The V gene is TRBV30, the J gene TRBJ1-6; the D is unclear. The germline V gene encodes CDR1 GTSNPN and CDR2 SVGIG (reference sequence). The ends were cut back, 0 bases at V and 0 bases at J, with 6 bases in the middle. CDR3 size: 15 residues. The CDR3: CAWSVWSSYNSPLHF. The CDR3 DNA follows: TGTGCCTGGAGTGTCTGGAGCTCCTATAATTCACCCCTCCACTTT.

The rearrangement joins TRBV2 to TRBJ2-5, with D unresolved. Deletions cut 6 bases from V and 5 bases from J, with 10 bases between. The CDR3 sequence is 12 residues long. Germline loops: CDR1 SNHLY, CDR2 FYNNEI. As DNA, the CDR3 is TGTGCCAGCAGCCTACCGAGGGAGACCCAGTACTTC. This codes for CASSLPRETQYF.

This rearrangement joins TRBV9 to TRBJ2-2; D is ambiguous. Trimming took 2 bases from V and 3 from J, leaving 8 bases between them. The CDR3 extends over 14 amino acids. CDR1 is SGDLS and CDR2 is YYNGEE in the germline V gene. The CDR3 sequence is CASSVLLDTGELFF. The CDR3 DNA is TGTGCCAGCAGCGTCCTACTGGACACCGGGGAGCTGTTTTTT.

This rearrangement joins TRBV19 to TRBJ1-1, with 7 bases that match TRBD1. Germline loops: CDR1 LNHDA, CDR2 SQIVND (reference sequence). The CDR3 spans 13 residues. V lost 8 bases, J lost 4 bases, and 7 bases stayed unmatched. Here the CDR3 reads CASFYRGSTEAFF. In nucleotides, the CDR3 is TGTGCCAGTTTTTACAGGGGATCCACTGAAGCTTTCTTT.

This clone has a handful of counts. J is TRBJ2-7 and V is TRBV27, with TRBD1 matching 9 bases. V lost 2 bases, J lost 4 bases, and 3 bases stayed unmatched. Germline lookup yields CDR1 MNHEY and CDR2 SMNVEV (reference sequence). The CDR3 consists of 14 residues. The CDR3 is CASSLDRGRYEQYF. The CDR3 nucleotides are TGTGCCAGCAGTTTAGACAGGGGGAGATACGAGCAGTACTTC.

V usage is TRBV5-5 and J usage is TRBJ1-3, with TRBD1 matching over 9 bases. The germline CDR1 and CDR2 sequences are SGHKS and YYEKEE (reference sequence). V shed 5 bases, J shed 5 bases, and the junction held 5 bases outside the gene matches. CDR3 length equals 14 residues. CDR3 protein: CASRQGANRNTIYF. The CDR3 region has the DNA TGTGCCAGCAGACAGGGGGCGAACAGAAACACCATATATTTT.

The J gene is TRBJ2-1, the V gene TRBV20-1, with D maybe TRBD2 (5 bases). The ends were cut back, 0 bases at V and 10 bases at J, with 7 bases in the middle. This CDR3 has 11 amino acids. Germline V gene data show CDR1 as DFQATT and CDR2 as SNEGSKA (reference sequence). CDR3 in amino acids: CSARDGGEQFF. CDR3 DNA sequence: TGCAGTGCTAGAGATGGCGGGGAGCAGTTCTTC.

V is TRBV19 and J is TRBJ2-2; the D is unclear. Trimming stripped 3 bases from V and 6 bases from J, with 20 bases between. Germline values: CDR1 LNHDA, CDR2 SQIVND (reference sequence). The CDR3 sequence is 17 residues long. Here the CDR3 DNA reads TGTGCCAGTAGTATTGGGTGGGCCGAATCGCTTCCCGGGGAGCTGTTTTTT. Its translation is CASSIGWAESLPGELFF. Filled out from reference TRBV19 and TRBJ2-2, the complete variable domain reads DGGITQSPKYLFRKEGQNVTLSCEQNLNHDAMYWYRQDPGQGLRLIYYSQIVNDFQKGDIAEGYSVSREKKESFPLTVTSAQKNPTAFYLCASSIGWAESLPGELFFGEGSRLTVL.

This clone was counted ten times or more. The chain carries TRBV6-4 and TRBJ1-4, with D tentatively TRBD1 (5 bases). Trimming stripped 5 bases from V and 2 bases from J, with 15 bases between. Germline CDR1 is MRHNA and CDR2 is SNTAGT. The CDR3 totals 16 residues. The CDR3 protein is CASSHLGGGTNEKLFF. The CDR3 DNA is TGTGCCAGCAGTCACCTGGGGGGGGGTACTAATGAAAAACTGTTTTTT.

The genes are TRBV9 and TRBJ2-3; TRBD1 matches 9 bases. Germline assignment: CDR1 SGDLS and CDR2 YYNGEE. The CDR3 is 15 residues long. V lost 4 bases and J lost 0; bases outside the gene matches: 3. The CDR3 DNA reads TGTGCCAGCAGCTCGACAGGGGGAAGCACAGATACGCAGTATTTT. Amino acids: CASSSTGGSTDTQYF.

The genes are TRBV11-2 and TRBJ2-2, with D unresolved. Looked up from germline, CDR1 is SGHAT and CDR2 is FQNNGV. V lost 3 bases and J lost 4, with 9 bases in between. The CDR3 sequence is 14 residues long. The CDR3 bases are TGTGCCAGCAGCTTTCGAGCCTTCACCGGGGAGCTGTTTTTT. Protein: CASSFRAFTGELFF.

This clone has a single count. The genes are TRBV28 and TRBJ1-1; 7 nucleotides agree with TRBD1. V lost 6 bases to trimming and J lost 2 bases; unmatched junction nucleotides: 6. This CDR3 comprises 14 residues. Germline CDR1 is MDHEN and CDR2 is SYDVKM. DNA of the CDR3: TGTGCCAGCAGGCGAGGGACAGCTAACACTGAAGCTTTCTTT. Protein: CASRRGTANTEAFF.

The rearrangement joins TRBV10-3 to TRBJ2-2, with D unclear. Deletions cut 8 bases from V and 4 bases from J, with 11 bases between. Germline CDR1 ENHRY, CDR2 SYGVKD. This CDR3 spans 13 amino acids. Here the CDR3 DNA reads TGTGCCATCGGCCCCCTAGTCACCGGGGAGCTGTTTTTT. Its translation: CAIGPLVTGELFF.